This TCR beta chain was sequenced during a study of blood T cell repertoires in COVID-19. Study-wide background: Whether acute or convalescent, the COVID-19 samples came from the United States, Italy and Spain. Sample material is recorded as cDNA or gDNA derived from T cells, B-cell-depleted T cells, or PBMCs.

The V segment lost 4 bases and the J segment 0 bases; nucleotides outside the gene matches: 5. Germline loops: CDR1 SGHTA, CDR2 FQGNSA. CDR3 size: 15 residues. Original data processing: It was from reference gene primer amplification that nucleated cell counts were estimated. Measured with immunoSEQ multiplex PCR; TCRdb has only the in-frame clones, and not every one. The V and J calls and clone size are taken from that table; D and trimming were inferred from the DNA. The profile shows approximately 210,000 clones, around 80% of them singletons. The sequence derives from a human donor in a cohort sampled during active COVID-19. The J gene is TRBJ2-7, the V gene TRBV7-2, with 8 bases that match TRBD2. Material for sequencing was peripheral blood. The CDR3, as DNA: TGTGCCAGCAGCTCCTTAGCGGGACTCTCCTACGAGCAGTACTTC. It specifies CASSSLAGLSYEQYF. Using reference TRBV7-2 and TRBJ2-7 for the parts outside the CDR3, the full variable domain is GAGVSQSPSNKVTEKGKDVELRCDPISGHTALYWYRQSLGQGLEFLIYFQGNSAPDKSGLPSDRFSAERTGGSVSTLTIQRTQQEDSAVYLCASSSLAGLSYEQYFGPGTRLTVT.